These T cell receptor beta chains were read from a single sample in a study of breast tumors, draining lymph nodes, adjacent tissues. TCRdb reanalysed the multiplex PCR reads using MiXCR and keeps one entry per CDR3 protein. The sample carries some 170,000 distinct CDR3 sequences, more than 25% recorded once. Sequencing used axillary lymph node tissue. All receptors come from a female donor with breast cancer. Some clones in this sample may be carry-over from other donors' samples. Both conserved end residues are part of each CDR3. The D gene is left open where the match is weak. Clone sizes are given selectively: once, few, many, or a class where the clone is expanded.

CDR3 protein: CASSLQLNTEAFF
CDR3 DNA: TGCGCCAGCAGCCTGCAGTTGAACACTGAAGCTTTCTTT
CDR3 length: 13
J gene: TRBJ1-1
clone size: few
V gene: TRBV4-1
D gene: NA

CDR3 protein: CACTTVFEKLFF
CDR3 DNA: TGTGCCTGTACGACCGTTTTTGAAAAACTGTTTTTT
CDR3 length: 12
J gene: TRBJ1-4
clone size: many
V gene: TRBV30
D gene: NA

CDR3 protein: CASSQEPRTSGSVSEQFF
CDR3 DNA: TGCGCCAGCAGCCAAGAACCTCGGACTAGCGGATCTGTGAGTGAGCAGTTCTTC
CDR3 length: 18
J gene: TRBJ2-1
clone size: NA
V gene: TRBV4-3
D gene: TRBD2

CDR3 protein: CAISESGASLYEQYF
CDR3 DNA: TGTGCCATCAGTGAGTCCGGGGCTAGCCTCTACGAGCAGTACTTC
CDR3 length: 15
J gene: TRBJ2-7
clone size: many
V gene: TRBV10-3
D gene: NA

CDR3 protein: CASSPQWATGETSKASYNEQFF
CDR3 DNA: TGTGCCAGCAGCCCCCAATGGGCAACCGGTGAGACTAGCAAAGCCTCCTACAATGAGCAGTTCTTC
CDR3 length: 22
J gene: TRBJ2-1
clone size: once
V gene: TRBV7-9
D gene: TRBD2

CDR3 protein: CASSVGQDSNQPQHF
CDR3 DNA: TGTGCCAGCAGCGTGGGACAAGATAGCAATCAGCCCCAGCATTTT
CDR3 length: 15
J gene: TRBJ1-5
clone size: many
V gene: TRBV9
D gene: NA

CDR3 protein: CASSSTFGTGHYEQYF
CDR3 DNA: TGTGCCAGCTCATCGACTTTCGGGACAGGACACTACGAGCAGTACTTC
CDR3 length: 16
J gene: TRBJ2-7
clone size: many
V gene: TRBV18
D gene: TRBD1

CDR3 protein: CASSSSVNQPQHF
CDR3 DNA: TGTGCCAGTAGTTCTTCGGTTAATCAGCCCCAGCACTTT
CDR3 length: 13
J gene: TRBJ1-5
clone size: NA
V gene: TRBV19
D gene: NA

CDR3 protein: CASRARLTGVNSPLHF
CDR3 DNA: TGTGCCAGCCGAGCCAGACTGACAGGGGTTAATTCACCCCTCCACTTT
CDR3 length: 16
J gene: TRBJ1-6
clone size: once
V gene: TRBV6-4
D gene: TRBD1

CDR3 protein: CASSLARDGSNYGYTF
CDR3 DNA: TGTGCCAGCAGTTTAGCTAGGGACGGATCTAACTATGGCTACACCTTC
CDR3 length: 16
J gene: TRBJ1-2
clone size: many
V gene: TRBV27
D gene: NA

CDR3 protein: CASTRVGINEKLFF
CDR3 DNA: TGTGCCAGCACTCGAGTGGGGATCAATGAAAAACTGTTTTTT
CDR3 length: 14
J gene: TRBJ1-4
clone size: few
V gene: TRBV28
D gene: NA

CDR3 protein: CASSYSVGAEAFF
CDR3 DNA: TGTGCCAGCAGTTACTCGGTGGGGGCTGAAGCTTTCTTT
CDR3 length: 13
J gene: TRBJ1-1
clone size: few
V gene: TRBV6-6
D gene: NA

CDR3 protein: CSSPRRDSETQYF
CDR3 DNA: TGCAGCTCACCACGCCGGGACAGCGAGACCCAGTACTTC
CDR3 length: 13
J gene: TRBJ2-5
clone size: once
V gene: TRBV20-1
D gene: TRBD1